This T cell receptor beta chain was found in a study of blood T cell repertoires in COVID-19. Overall study context: The study drew acute and convalescent COVID-19 samples from the United States, Italy and Spain.

This clone was seen a handful of times. The V gene end was trimmed by 10 bases and the J gene end by 5 bases; junction bases not matched to a gene: 6. The CDR3 is 13 residues long. The V gene's germline CDR1 is MDHEN and CDR2 SYDVKM. Source study methods: Researchers report that nucleated cell counts were estimated from reference gene primer amplification. The assay was immunoSEQ multiplex PCR, and TCRdb's table has in-frame clones only and misses some. The V and J calls and clone size are taken from that table; D and trimming were inferred from the DNA. This table has roughly 100,000 clones, 87% appearing once.

What was sequenced was peripheral blood. The chain couples TRBV28 to TRBJ1-1; 11 bases fit TRBD1. The source of this sequence is a man aged 50 or older with acute or convalescent COVID-19. The CDR3 DNA follows: TGTGCCATCAAAGGACAGGGGGCTACTGAAGCTTTCTTT. It codes for CAIKGQGATEAFF.